The 23 T cell receptor beta chains below were found in one sample sequenced in a study of T cell responses to AZD1222 COVID-19 vaccine. Produced via immunoSEQ multiplex PCR; TCRdb's table is partial and in-frame only. The table records about 100,000 clones, around 90% of them present only once. The sample was peripheral blood, taken on day 0 of AZD1222 vaccination. The receptors originated from an adult in good health.

The rearrangement joins TRBV7-2 to TRBJ2-2, with D tentatively TRBD1 or TRBD2 (5 bases each). V lost 5 bases and J 5 bases, leaving 12 bases between the germline ends. This CDR3 spans 14 amino acids. The germline V gene encodes CDR1 SGHTA and CDR2 FQGNSA. The CDR3 DNA reads TGTGCCAGCAGCCCCGGGACCCTAACCGGGGAGCTGTTTTTT. Translation: CASSPGTLTGELFF.

The chain carries TRBV2 and TRBJ1-1, with 10 bases lining up with TRBD1. The CDR3 is 15 residues long. The V segment lost 8 bases and the J segment 5 bases; nucleotides outside the gene matches: 11. Germline values: CDR1 SNHLY, CDR2 FYNNEI. The CDR3 here is CASCSVGTGVTEAFF. Written as DNA, the CDR3 is TGTGCCAGCTGTTCGGTGGGGACAGGGGTAACTGAAGCTTTCTTT.

This chain joins TRBV19 and TRBJ1-1, with D unclear. This CDR3 has 14 amino acids. The germline V gene encodes CDR1 LNHDA and CDR2 SQIVND (reference sequence). Trimming left V 3 bases short and J 0 bases short, with 8 bases between. The CDR3 DNA follows: TGTGCCAGTAGTATGAGACGGTTGAACACTGAAGCTTTCTTT. Translation: CASSMRRLNTEAFF.

This chain joins TRBV7-2 and TRBJ2-7; D gene ambiguous. There are 12 residues in the CDR3. The V end lost 5 bases, the J end lost 6 bases, and 11 bases lay between the germline ends. The germline CDR1 and CDR2 sequences are SGHTA and FQGNSA. Here the CDR3 reads CASSPTGREQYF. CDR3 nucleotide sequence: TGTGCCAGCAGCCCGACGGGTCGCGAGCAGTACTTC.

This clone occurred many times. The V and J genes are TRBV14 and TRBJ1-1, with TRBD1 identical over 8 bases. The CDR3 extends over 15 amino acids. Looked up from germline, CDR1 is SGHDN and CDR2 is FVKESK. Trimming removed 6 bases from V and 4 bases from J; junction bases left unmatched: 10. Written as DNA, the CDR3 is TGTGCCAGCAGTCTTCAGGGGGCGTATGGCACTGAAGCTTTCTTT. Translated: CASSLQGAYGTEAFF.

The genes are TRBV7-9 and TRBJ1-1; 7 positions match TRBD1. The germline gives CDR1 SEHNR, CDR2 FQNEAQ (reference sequence). The CDR3 has 16 residues. The V segment lost 2 bases and the J segment 1 base; nucleotides outside the gene matches: 7. The CDR3 loop reads CASSLYQGVKNTEAFF. The CDR3 DNA reads TGTGCCAGCAGCTTATACCAGGGGGTTAAGAACACTGAAGCTTTCTTT. The full variable domain, in which reference TRBV7-9 and TRBJ1-1 provide the parts outside the CDR3, is DTGVSQNPRHKITKRGQNVTFRCDPISEHNRLYWYRQTLGQGPEFLTYFQNEAQLEKSRLLSDRFSAERPKGSFSTLEIQRTEQGDSAMYLCASSLYQGVKNTEAFFGQGTRLTVV.

The chain carries TRBV3-1 (or the pseudogene TRBV3-2) and TRBJ1-1, with 7 bases lining up with TRBD1. With 5 bases clipped from V and 7 bases from J, the junction kept 10 bases outside the gene matches. This CDR3 has 14 residues. Germline CDR1 reads LGHDT; CDR2 reads YNNKEL (reference sequence). CDR3 coding DNA: TGTGCCAGCAGCGGTACAGGGGTAGGGATTGAAGCTTTCTTT. Its protein is CASSGTGVGIEAFF.

This clone was seen only once. The chain recombines TRBV5-1 with TRBJ1-5, with 11 nucleotides matching TRBD1. Trimming removed 0 bases from V and 4 bases from J; junction bases left unmatched: 0. CDR1 and CDR2 (germline): SGHRS, YFSETQ. This CDR3 spans 15 amino acids. CDR3 in amino acids: CASSLGDRGNQPQHF. DNA for the CDR3: TGCGCCAGCAGCTTGGGGGACAGGGGGAATCAGCCCCAGCATTTT.

The genes are TRBV5-1 and TRBJ1-3; no clear D gene. The CDR3 has 14 residues. Germline V lookup: CDR1 SGHRS, CDR2 YFSETQ. Deletions cut 4 bases from V and 3 bases from J, with 11 bases between. This CDR3 reads CASSTGHGGNTIYF. The CDR3 coding sequence is TGCGCCAGCAGCACGGGCCACGGTGGAAACACCATATATTTT. Complete variable domain (other parts from reference TRBV5-1 and TRBJ1-3): KAGVTQTPRYLIKTRGQQVTLSCSPISGHRSVSWYQQTPGQGLQFLFEYFSETQRNKGNFPGRFSGRQFSNSRSEMNVSTLELGDSALYLCASSTGHGGNTIYFGEGSWLTVV.

The chain carries TRBV29-1 and TRBJ2-7, with D maybe TRBD1 (6 bases). CDR1 SQVTM and CDR2 ANQGSEA come from the germline V gene. The CDR3 is 14 amino acids. Between the trimmed V and J ends, which lost 0 bases and 5 bases, there was a span of 14 bases. The DNA for the CDR3 is TGCAGCGTTGAAGATCCTGCAGGGGACAACGAGCAGTACTTC. Its protein is CSVEDPAGDNEQYF.

This clone was observed a handful of times. The chain is built from TRBV5-4 and TRBJ1-2, with TRBD1 as a possible D gene (5 bases). The germline V and J ends were trimmed by 3 bases and 0 bases, with 9 bases remaining between them. Germline loops: CDR1 SGHNT, CDR2 YYREEE (reference sequence). This CDR3 has 14 amino acids. The CDR3 is CASSSGGANYGYTF. CDR3 nucleotides: TGTGCCAGCAGCTCGGGGGGGGCTAACTATGGCTACACCTTC.

CDR3 DNA sequence: TGCGCCAGCAGCCAAGGACCGGGGGGCTACGAGCAGTACTTC. Protein: CASSQGPGGYEQYF. This chain uses TRBV4-3 with TRBJ2-7, with TRBD2 identical over 7 bases. The CDR3 runs 14 residues. Trimming took 1 base from V and 3 from J; bases not matched to a gene: 3. Germline V CDR1 and CDR2: LGHNA, YSLEER.

The gene calls are TRBV27 and TRBJ2-3, with D perhaps matching TRBD2 (6 bases). The CDR3 is 16 residues long. Germline CDR1 and CDR2: MNHEY and SMNVEV (reference sequence). The V and J ends lost 1 base and 2 bases respectively, with 13 bases between them. The CDR3 reads CASSLYPEGFTDTQYF. The CDR3 DNA is TGTGCCAGCAGTTTATACCCGGAGGGGTTCACAGATACGCAGTATTTT.

V gene TRBV5-1 combines with J gene TRBJ1-1; 7 positions match TRBD1. The CDR3 spans 12 residues. V lost 5 bases and J lost 8; bases outside the gene matches: 6. Germline V gene data show CDR1 as SGHRS and CDR2 as YFSETQ. CDR3 residues: CASSLTGAEAFF. CDR3 DNA sequence: TGCGCCAGCAGTCTTACAGGGGCAGAAGCTTTCTTT.

This clone showed up just once. The chain combines TRBV4-3 with TRBJ2-7; 8 bases are shared with TRBD1. The CDR3 covers 16 residues. J gave up 1 base and V 0 bases, and 5 bases lay outside the gene matches. Germline V CDR1 and CDR2: LGHNA, YSLEER. CDR3 DNA sequence: TGCGCCAGCAGCCAAGATAGGACAGGGCCGTCCTACGAGCAGTACTTC. Encoded protein: CASSQDRTGPSYEQYF.

This clone showed up just once. J is TRBJ1-6 and V is TRBV6-6; maybe TRBD1 (5 bases). This CDR3 contains 16 residues. CDR1 is MNHNY, CDR2 SVGAGI, per germline (reference sequence). Trimming shortened V by 6 bases and J by 6 bases, and 18 bases separated the two germline ends. Written as DNA, the CDR3 is TGTGCCAGCAGAGGGCTAGGGGACGGGCCTAATTCACCCCTCCACTTT. Protein product: CASRGLGDGPNSPLHF.

This rearrangement joins TRBV7-9 to TRBJ2-7; D call uncertain. Trimming cost V 5 bases and J 2 bases, with 7 bases left between them. CDR1 and CDR2 from the germline V gene are SEHNR and FQNEAQ (reference sequence). The CDR3 loop spans 12 amino acids. The CDR3 region is CASSPDTYEQYF. The CDR3 nucleotides read TGTGCCAGCAGCCCTGACACCTACGAGCAGTACTTC.

The gene calls are TRBV7-6 and TRBJ1-5; the D gene is possibly TRBD1 (5 bases). V lost 5 bases, J lost 2 bases, and 13 bases lay in between. The CDR3 totals 15 residues. Germline-derived CDR1 and CDR2 are SGHVS and FNYEAQ. CDR3 residues: CASSAQGLGNQPQHF. Here the CDR3 DNA reads TGTGCCAGCAGCGCCCAGGGACTAGGCAATCAGCCCCAGCATTTT.

The V gene is TRBV6-2 or TRBV6-3, the J gene TRBJ2-3, with D tentatively TRBD2 (6 bases). V lost 4 bases and J 5 bases, leaving 13 bases between the germline ends. CDR3 length: 14 residues. CDR1 and CDR2 (germline): MNHEY, SVGEGT. The CDR3 region is CASSFGGRVDTQYF. For the CDR3, the DNA is TGTGCCAGCAGTTTCGGAGGGCGGGTAGATACGCAGTATTTT.

This chain joins TRBV28 and TRBJ1-1; 10 bases agree with TRBD1. CDR1 MDHEN and CDR2 SYDVKM come from the germline V gene. The ends lost 8 bases at V and 1 base at J; junction bases unmatched: 16. The CDR3 has 18 residues. CDR3 in amino acids: CASSFSGTGVSWNTEAFF. CDR3 coding DNA: TGTGCCAGCTCCTTCTCCGGGACAGGGGTTTCTTGGAACACTGAAGCTTTCTTT.

V usage is TRBV7-5 and J usage is TRBJ1-2; TRBD1, the table's D call, was not compared with the DNA. TRBV7-5 is a documented pseudogene. The CDR3 is 11 residues long. Here the CDR3 DNA reads TGTGCCAGAAGCCACAGGCTTGGCTACACCTTC. Protein sequence: CARSHRLGYTF.

The chain couples TRBV19 to TRBJ2-1, with D possibly matching TRBD2 (5 bases). Deletions cut 5 bases from V and 2 bases from J, with 7 bases between. Germline CDR1 LNHDA, CDR2 SQIVND (reference sequence). This CDR3 has 13 amino acids. In nucleotides, the CDR3 is TGTGCCAGTAGTCTCGGGACCTACAATGAGCAGTTCTTC. Translated, it gives CASSLGTYNEQFF.

The CDR3 reads CTRKEGDSRGTGNTIYF. CDR3 sequence (DNA): TGCACCAGAAAAGAAGGGGACAGCCGGGGGACTGGAAACACCATATATTTT. The chain joins TRBV1 to TRBJ1-3; TRBD1 is the table's D call, not checked against the DNA. TRBV1 is termed a pseudogene. This CDR3 comprises 17 residues.